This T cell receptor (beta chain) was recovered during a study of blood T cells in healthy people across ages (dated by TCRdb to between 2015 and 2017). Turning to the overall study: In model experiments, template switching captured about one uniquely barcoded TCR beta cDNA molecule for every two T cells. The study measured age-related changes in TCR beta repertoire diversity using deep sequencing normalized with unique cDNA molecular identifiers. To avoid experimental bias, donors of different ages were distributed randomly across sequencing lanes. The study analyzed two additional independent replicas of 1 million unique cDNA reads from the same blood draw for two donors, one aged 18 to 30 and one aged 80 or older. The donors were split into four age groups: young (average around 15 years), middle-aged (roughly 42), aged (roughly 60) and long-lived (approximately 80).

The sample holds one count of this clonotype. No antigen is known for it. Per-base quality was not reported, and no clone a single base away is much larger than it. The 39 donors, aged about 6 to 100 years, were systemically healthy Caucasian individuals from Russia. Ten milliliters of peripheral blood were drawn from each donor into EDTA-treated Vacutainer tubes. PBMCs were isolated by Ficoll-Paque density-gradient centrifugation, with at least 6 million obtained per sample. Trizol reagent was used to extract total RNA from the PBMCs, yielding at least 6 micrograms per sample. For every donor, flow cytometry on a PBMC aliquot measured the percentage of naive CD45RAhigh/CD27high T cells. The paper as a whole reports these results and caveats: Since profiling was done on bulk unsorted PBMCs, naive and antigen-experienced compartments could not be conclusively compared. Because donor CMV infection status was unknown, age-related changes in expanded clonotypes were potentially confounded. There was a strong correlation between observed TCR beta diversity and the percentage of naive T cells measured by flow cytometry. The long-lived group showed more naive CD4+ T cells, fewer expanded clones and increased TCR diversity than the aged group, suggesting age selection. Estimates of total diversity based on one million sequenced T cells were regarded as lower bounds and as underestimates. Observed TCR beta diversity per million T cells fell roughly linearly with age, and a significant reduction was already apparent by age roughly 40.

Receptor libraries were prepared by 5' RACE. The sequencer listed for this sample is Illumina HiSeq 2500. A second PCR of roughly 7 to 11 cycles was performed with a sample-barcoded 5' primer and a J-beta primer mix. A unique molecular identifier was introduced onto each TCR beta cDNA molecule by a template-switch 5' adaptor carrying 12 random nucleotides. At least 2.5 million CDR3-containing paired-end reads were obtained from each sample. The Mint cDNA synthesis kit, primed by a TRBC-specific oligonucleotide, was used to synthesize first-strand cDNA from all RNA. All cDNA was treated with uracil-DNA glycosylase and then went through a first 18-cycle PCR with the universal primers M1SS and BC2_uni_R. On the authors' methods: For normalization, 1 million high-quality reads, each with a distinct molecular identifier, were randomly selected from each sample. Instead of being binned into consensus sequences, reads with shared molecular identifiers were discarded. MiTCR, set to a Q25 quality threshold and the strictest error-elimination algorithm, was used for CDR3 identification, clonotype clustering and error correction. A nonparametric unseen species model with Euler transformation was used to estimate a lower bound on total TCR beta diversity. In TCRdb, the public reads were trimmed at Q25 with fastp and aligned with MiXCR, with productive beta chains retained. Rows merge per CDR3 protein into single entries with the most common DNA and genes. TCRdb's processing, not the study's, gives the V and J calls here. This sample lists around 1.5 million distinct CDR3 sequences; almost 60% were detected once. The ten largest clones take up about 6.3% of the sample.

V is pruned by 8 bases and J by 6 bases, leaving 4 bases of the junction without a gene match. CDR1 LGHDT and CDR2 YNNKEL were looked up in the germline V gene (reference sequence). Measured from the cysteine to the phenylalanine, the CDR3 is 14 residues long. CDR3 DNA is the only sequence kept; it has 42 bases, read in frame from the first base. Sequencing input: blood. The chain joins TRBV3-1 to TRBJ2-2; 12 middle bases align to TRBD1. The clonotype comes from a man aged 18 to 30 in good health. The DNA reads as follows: TGTGCCAGCGGGGGGACAGGGGGCGCCGGGGAGCTGTTTTTT. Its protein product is CASGGTGGAGELFF.